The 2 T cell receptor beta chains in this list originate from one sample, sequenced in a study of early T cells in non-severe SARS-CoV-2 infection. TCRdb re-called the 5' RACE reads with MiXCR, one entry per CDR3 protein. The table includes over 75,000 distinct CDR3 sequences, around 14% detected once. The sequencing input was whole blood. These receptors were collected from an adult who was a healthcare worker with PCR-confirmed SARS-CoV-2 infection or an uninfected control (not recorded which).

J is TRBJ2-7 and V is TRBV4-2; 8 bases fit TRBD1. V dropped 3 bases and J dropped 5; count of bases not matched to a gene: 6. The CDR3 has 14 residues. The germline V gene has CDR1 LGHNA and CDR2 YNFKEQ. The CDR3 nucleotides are TGTGCCAGCAGCCACTCCGGGACAGGAAACGAGCAGTACTTC. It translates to CASSHSGTGNEQYF.

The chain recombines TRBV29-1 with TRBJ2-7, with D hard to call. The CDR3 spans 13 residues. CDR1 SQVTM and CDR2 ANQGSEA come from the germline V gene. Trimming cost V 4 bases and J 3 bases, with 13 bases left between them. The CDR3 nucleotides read TGCAGCGTTGTCGTCAGATCTAGCTACGAGCAGTACTTC. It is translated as CSVVVRSSYEQYF.